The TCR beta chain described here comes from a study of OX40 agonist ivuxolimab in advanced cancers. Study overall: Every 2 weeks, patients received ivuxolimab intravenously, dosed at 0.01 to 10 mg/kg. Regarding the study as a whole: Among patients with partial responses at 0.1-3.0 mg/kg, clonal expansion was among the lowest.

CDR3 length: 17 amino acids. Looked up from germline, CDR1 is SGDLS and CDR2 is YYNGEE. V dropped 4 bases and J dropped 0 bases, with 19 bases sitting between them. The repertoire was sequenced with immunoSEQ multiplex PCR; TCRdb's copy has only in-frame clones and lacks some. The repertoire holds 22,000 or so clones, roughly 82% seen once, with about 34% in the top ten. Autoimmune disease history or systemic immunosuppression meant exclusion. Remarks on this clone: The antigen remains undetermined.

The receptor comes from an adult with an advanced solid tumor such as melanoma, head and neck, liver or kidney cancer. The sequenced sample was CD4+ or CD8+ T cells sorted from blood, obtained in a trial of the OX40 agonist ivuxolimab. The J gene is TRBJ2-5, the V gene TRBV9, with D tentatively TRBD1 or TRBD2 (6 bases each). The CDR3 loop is CASSSWAGGRYQETQYF. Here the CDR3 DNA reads TGTGCCAGCAGCTCATGGGCCGGGGGCAGGTACCAAGAGACCCAGTACTTC.